Reported below is one TCR beta chain. TCRdb keeps only in-frame clones here, not all; method: immunoSEQ multiplex PCR. The repertoire has 110,000 to 150,000 clones, 80% to 90% of them found once; the top ten carry roughly 6.5%. V shed 3 bases and J shed 4 bases, with 12 bases lying between them. The CDR3 extends over 14 amino acids. Per germline, CDR1 MDHEN and CDR2 SYDVKM. The data derive from a study of cytomegalovirus exposure and HLA in healthy donors. Whole-study context: In a later analysis, the 90 to 150 validation repertoires were reported to have used the same platform as the roughly 670 first-cohort repertoires.

Specimen: PBMCs. The J gene is TRBJ1-2, the V gene TRBV28; D call uncertain. The clonotype originates from a woman younger than 45 in good health and CMV-seropositive. The CDR3: CASSFHTKAYGYTF. The CDR3 nucleotides read TGTGCCAGCAGTTTTCATACTAAGGCCTATGGCTACACCTTC.